This T cell receptor (beta chain) was sequenced during a study of shared clonotypes between healthy human individuals. Per the authors' pipeline: Because ImmunoSEQ provided only junction sequences with no quality scores, the filtering differed. Here immunoSEQ multiplex PCR was the method, and the copy in TCRdb shows in-frame clones only, minus some. The DNA gave D and trimming, while V, J and clone size come from that table. The table lists about 1.1 million clones, about 80% of them singletons. Germline loops: CDR1 LGHNA, CDR2 YNFKEQ. V shed 2 bases and J shed 1 base, with 14 bases lying between them. The CDR3 length is 16 residues. To note about this clone: Its matching antigen is unknown.

Regarding the study as a whole: Sequencing depth was expected to influence donor clonotype sharing. Roughly 5% of naive CD4 clonotypes were shared across several donors.

Within Nashville, Tennessee resided all donors, each a Caucasian adult. The rearrangement joins TRBV4-2 to TRBJ2-5, with D perhaps TRBD1 (6 bases). The sequence came from a man younger than 30 in good health. Some clones in this sample may be carry-over from other donors' samples. Sequencing was carried out using memory CD4+ T cells from PBMCs. The subset is: CD45RA-negative fraction. The chain's CDR3 is CASSQHNRQAQETQYF. CDR3 DNA: TGTGCCAGCAGCCAACACAATAGACAGGCCCAAGAGACCCAGTACTTC.